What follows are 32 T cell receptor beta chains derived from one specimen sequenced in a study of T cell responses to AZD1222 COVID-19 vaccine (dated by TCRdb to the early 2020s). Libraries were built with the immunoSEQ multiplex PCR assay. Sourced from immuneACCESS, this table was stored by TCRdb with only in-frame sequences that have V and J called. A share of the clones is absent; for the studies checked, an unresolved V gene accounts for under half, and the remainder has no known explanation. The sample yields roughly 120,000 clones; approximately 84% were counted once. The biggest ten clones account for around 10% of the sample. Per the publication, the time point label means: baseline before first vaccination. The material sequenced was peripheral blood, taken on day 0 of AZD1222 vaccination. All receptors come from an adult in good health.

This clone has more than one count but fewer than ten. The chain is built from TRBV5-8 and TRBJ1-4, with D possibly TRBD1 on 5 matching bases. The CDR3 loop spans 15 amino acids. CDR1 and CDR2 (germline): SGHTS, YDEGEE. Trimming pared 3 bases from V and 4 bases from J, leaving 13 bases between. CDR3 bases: TGTGCCAGCAGCTGGGGGAGGAGGGTTAATGAAAAACTGTTTTTT. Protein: CASSWGRRVNEKLFF.

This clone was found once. CDR3 protein: CASSVLQGGSETQYF. The DNA for the CDR3 is TGCGCCAGCAGCGTACTGCAGGGAGGTAGCGAGACCCAGTACTTC. The V and J genes are TRBV5-1 and TRBJ2-5, with a possible D match to TRBD2 (6 bases). Trimming cost V 4 bases and J 5 bases, with 18 bases left between them. Germline V lookup: CDR1 SGHRS, CDR2 YFSETQ. This CDR3 is 15 amino acids long.

CDR3 DNA sequence: TGCGCCAGCAGCCAAGAGCGGACAGGGGCCTACCAAGAGACCCAGTACTTC. Translation gives CASSQERTGAYQETQYF. The chain has TRBV4-1 and TRBJ2-5, with 9 bases that match TRBD1. The CDR3 sequence is 17 residues long. Germline-derived CDR1 and CDR2 are MGHRA and YSYEKL. J lost 0 bases, V lost 0 bases, and 5 bases had no gene match.

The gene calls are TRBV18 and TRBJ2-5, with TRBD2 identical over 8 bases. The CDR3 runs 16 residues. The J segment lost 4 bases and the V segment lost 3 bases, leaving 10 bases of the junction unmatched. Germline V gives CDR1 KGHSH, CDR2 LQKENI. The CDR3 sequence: CASSPSSGSAGETQYF. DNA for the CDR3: TGTGCCAGCTCACCGTCTAGCGGGTCGGCCGGAGAGACCCAGTACTTC.

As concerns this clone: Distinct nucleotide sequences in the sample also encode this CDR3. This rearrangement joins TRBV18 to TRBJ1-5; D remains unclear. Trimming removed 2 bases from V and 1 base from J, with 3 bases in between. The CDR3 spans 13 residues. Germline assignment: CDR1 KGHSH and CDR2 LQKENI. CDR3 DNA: TGTGCCAGCTCACCAGGCAGCAATCAGCCCCAGCATTTT. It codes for CASSPGSNQPQHF.

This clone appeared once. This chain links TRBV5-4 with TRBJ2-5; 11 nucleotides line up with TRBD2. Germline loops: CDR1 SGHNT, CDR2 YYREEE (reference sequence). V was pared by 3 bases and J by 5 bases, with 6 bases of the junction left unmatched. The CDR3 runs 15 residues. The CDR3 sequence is CASSSLLAGAETQYF. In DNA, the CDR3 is TGTGCCAGCAGCTCCTTACTAGCGGGAGCGGAGACCCAGTACTTC.

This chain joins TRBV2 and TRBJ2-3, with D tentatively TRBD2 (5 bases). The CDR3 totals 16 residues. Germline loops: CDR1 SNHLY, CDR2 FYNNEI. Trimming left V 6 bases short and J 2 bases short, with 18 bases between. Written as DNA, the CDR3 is TGTGCCAGCAGCCCGATCGGTCGGGGAGTCACAGATACGCAGTATTTT. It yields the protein CASSPIGRGVTDTQYF.

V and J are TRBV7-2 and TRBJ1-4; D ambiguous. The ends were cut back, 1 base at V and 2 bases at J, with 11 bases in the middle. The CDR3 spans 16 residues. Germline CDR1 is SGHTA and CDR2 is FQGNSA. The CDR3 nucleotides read TGTGCCAGCAGCTTAGTTTACGGCTTCACTAATGAAAAACTGTTTTTT. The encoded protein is CASSLVYGFTNEKLFF.

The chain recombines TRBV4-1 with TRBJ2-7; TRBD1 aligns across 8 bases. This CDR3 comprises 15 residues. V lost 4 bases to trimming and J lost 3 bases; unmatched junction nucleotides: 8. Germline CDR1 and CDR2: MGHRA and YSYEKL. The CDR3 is CASSPGQGPNYEQYF. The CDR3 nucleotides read TGCGCCAGCAGCCCCGGACAGGGACCCAACTACGAGCAGTACTTC.

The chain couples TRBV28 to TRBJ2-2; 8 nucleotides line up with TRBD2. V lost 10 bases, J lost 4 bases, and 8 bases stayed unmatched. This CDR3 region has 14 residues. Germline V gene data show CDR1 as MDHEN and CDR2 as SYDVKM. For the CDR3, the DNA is TGTGCCACCCTAAGCGGACTAGCCACCGGGGAGCTGTTTTTT. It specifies CATLSGLATGELFF.

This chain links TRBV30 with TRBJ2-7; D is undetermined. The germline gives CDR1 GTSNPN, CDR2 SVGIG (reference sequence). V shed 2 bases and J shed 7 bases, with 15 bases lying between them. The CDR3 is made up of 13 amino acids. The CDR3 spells CAWSIDTRREQYF. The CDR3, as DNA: TGTGCCTGGAGTATTGACACCAGGCGGGAGCAGTACTTC.

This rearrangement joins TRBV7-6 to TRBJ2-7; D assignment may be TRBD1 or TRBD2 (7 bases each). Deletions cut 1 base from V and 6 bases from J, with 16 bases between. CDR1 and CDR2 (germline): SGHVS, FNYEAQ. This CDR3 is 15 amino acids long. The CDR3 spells CASSLDRGGSSEQYF. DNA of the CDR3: TGTGCCAGCAGCTTAGACAGGGGCGGGAGCTCCGAGCAGTACTTC.

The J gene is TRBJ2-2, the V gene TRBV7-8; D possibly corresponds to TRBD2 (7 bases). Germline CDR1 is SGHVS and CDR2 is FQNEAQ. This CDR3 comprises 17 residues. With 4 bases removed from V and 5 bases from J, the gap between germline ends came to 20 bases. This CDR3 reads CASSSIPGGKKTGELFF. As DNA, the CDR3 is TGTGCCAGCAGCTCAATTCCGGGGGGCAAGAAGACCGGGGAGCTGTTTTTT.

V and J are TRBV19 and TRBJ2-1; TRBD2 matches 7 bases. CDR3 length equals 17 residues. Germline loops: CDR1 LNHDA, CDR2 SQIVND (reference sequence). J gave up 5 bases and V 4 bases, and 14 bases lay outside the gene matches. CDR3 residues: CASSTSKKAGIHNEQFF. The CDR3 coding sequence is TGTGCCAGTAGTACCTCTAAAAAAGCGGGGATACACAATGAGCAGTTCTTC. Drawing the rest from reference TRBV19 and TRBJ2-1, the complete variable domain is DGGITQSPKYLFRKEGQNVTLSCEQNLNHDAMYWYRQDPGQGLRLIYYSQIVNDFQKGDIAEGYSVSREKKESFPLTVTSAQKNPTAFYLCASSTSKKAGIHNEQFFGPGTRLTVL.

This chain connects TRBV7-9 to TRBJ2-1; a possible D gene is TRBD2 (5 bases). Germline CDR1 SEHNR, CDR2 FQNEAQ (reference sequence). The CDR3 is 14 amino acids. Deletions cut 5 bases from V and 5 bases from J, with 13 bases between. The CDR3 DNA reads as TGTGCCAGCAGCAGAACTAGATCTGACAATGAGCAGTTCTTC. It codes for CASSRTRSDNEQFF.

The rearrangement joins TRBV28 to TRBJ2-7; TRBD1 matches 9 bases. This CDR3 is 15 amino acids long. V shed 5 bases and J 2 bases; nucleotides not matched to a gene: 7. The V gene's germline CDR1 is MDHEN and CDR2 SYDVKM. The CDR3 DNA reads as TGTGCCAGCAGTGATCCGGGACAGGGCGCCTACGAGCAGTACTTC. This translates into CASSDPGQGAYEQYF.

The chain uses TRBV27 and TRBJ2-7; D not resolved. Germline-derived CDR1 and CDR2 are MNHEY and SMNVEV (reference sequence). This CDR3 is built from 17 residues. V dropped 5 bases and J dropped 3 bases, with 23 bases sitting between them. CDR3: CASSPSPHQYTNYEQYF. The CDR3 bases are TGTGCCAGCAGTCCCTCTCCCCACCAGTATACAAACTACGAGCAGTACTTC.

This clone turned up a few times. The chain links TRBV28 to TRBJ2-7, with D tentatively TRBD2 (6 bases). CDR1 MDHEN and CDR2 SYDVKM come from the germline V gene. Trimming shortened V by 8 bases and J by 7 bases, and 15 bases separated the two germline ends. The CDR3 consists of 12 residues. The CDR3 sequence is CASRGILGEQYF. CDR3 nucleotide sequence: TGTGCCAGCCGGGGGATACTAGGAGAGCAGTACTTC.

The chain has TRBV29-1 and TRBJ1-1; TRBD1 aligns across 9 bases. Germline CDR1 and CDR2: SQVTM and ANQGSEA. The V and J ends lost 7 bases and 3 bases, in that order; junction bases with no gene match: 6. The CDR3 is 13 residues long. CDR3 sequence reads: CSAGTGWDTEAFF. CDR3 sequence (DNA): TGCAGCGCGGGGACAGGGTGGGACACTGAAGCTTTCTTT.

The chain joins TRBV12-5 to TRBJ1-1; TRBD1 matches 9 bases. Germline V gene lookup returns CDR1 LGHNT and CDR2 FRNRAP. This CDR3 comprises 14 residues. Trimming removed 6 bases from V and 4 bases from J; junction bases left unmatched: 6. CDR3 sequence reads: CASGSGQGFTEAFF. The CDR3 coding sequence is TGTGCTAGTGGGTCGGGACAGGGTTTCACTGAAGCTTTCTTT.

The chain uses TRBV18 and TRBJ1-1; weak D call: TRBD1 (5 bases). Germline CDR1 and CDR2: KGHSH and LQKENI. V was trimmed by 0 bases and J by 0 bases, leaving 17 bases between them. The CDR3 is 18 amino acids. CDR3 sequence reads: CASSPPQGIGGMNTEAFF. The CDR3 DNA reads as TGTGCCAGCTCACCACCCCAGGGTATCGGAGGAATGAACACTGAAGCTTTCTTT.

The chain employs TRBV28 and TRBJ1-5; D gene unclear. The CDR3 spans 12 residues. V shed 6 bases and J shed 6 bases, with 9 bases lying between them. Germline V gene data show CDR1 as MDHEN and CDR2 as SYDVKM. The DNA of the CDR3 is TGTGCCAGCAGATCCGGAGGTCAGCCCCAGCATTTT. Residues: CASRSGGQPQHF.

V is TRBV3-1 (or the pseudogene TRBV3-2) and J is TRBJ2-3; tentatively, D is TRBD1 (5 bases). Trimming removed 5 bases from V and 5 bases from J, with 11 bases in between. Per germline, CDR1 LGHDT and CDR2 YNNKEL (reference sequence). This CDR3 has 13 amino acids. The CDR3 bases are TGTGCCAGCAGCGAAGGGGTCCAAGATACGCAGTATTTT. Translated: CASSEGVQDTQYF.

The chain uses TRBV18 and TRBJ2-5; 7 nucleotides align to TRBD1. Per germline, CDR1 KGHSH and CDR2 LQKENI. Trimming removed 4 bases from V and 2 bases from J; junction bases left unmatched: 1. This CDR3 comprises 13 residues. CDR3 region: CASSRDRQETQYF. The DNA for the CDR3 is TGTGCCAGCTCACGGGACAGACAAGAGACCCAGTACTTC.

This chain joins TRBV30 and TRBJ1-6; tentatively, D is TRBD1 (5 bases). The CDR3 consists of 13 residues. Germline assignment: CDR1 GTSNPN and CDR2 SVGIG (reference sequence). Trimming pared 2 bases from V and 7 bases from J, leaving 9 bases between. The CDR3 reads CAWSTGPNSPLHF. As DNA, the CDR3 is TGTGCCTGGAGTACAGGACCGAATTCACCCCTCCACTTT.

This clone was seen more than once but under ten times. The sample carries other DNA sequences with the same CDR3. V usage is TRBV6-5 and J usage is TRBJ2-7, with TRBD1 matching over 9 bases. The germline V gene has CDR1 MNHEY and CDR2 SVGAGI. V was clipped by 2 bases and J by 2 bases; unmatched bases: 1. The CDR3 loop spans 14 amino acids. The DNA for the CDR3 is TGTGCCAGCAGTTACGGACAGGGGACCTACGAGCAGTACTTC. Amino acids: CASSYGQGTYEQYF.

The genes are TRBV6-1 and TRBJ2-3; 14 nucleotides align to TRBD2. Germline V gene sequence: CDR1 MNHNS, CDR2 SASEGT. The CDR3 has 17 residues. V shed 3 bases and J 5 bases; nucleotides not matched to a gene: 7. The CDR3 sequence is CASSERFGLAGGDTQYF. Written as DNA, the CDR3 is TGTGCCAGCAGTGAGAGATTCGGACTAGCGGGGGGAGATACGCAGTATTTT.

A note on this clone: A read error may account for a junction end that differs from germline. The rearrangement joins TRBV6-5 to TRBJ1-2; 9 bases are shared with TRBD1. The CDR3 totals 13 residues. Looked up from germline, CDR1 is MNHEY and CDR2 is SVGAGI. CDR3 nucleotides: TGTGCCAGCAGGCACGGACAGGGGCACGATTCTTCCTTC. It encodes CASRHGQGHDSSF.

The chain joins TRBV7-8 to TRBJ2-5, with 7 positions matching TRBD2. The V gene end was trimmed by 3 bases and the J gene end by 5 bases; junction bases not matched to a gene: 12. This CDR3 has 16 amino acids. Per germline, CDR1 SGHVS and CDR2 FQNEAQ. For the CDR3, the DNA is TGTGCCAGCAGCTTCGTGGCGGGAGTAACCCCCGAGACCCAGTACTTC. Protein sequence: CASSFVAGVTPETQYF.

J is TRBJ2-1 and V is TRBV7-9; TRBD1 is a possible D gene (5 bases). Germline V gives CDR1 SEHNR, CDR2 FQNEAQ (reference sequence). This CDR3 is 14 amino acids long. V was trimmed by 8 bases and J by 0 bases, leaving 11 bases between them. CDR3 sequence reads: CASWGLSSYNEQFF. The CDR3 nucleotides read TGTGCCAGCTGGGGCCTCAGCTCCTACAATGAGCAGTTCTTC.

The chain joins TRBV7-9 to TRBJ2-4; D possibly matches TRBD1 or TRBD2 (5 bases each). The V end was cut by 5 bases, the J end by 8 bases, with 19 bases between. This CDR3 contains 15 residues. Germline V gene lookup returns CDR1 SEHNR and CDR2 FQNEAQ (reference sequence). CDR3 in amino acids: CASSRGEGMVDIQYF. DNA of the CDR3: TGTGCCAGCAGCCGCGGAGAGGGGATGGTAGACATTCAGTACTTC. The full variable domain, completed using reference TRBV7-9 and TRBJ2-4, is DTGVSQNPRHKITKRGQNVTFRCDPISEHNRLYWYRQTLGQGPEFLTYFQNEAQLEKSRLLSDRFSAERPKGSFSTLEIQRTEQGDSAMYLCASSRGEGMVDIQYFGAGTRLSVL.

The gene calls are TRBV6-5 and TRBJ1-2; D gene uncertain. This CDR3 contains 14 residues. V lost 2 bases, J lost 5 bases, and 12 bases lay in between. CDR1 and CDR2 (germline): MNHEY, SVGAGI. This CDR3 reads CASSYGERVYGYTF. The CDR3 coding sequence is TGTGCCAGCAGTTACGGGGAGAGGGTTTATGGCTACACCTTC.